The clone carrying this T cell receptor (beta chain) was seen a handful of times. Its antigen is undetermined. During its preparation, the TCRbeta library received unique molecular identifiers. TCRdb used MiXCR to reprocess the PCR reads, holding one entry per CDR3 protein. The sample yields 600,000 or so distinct CDR3 sequences, under 25% seen once. These data come from a study of T-cell reconstitution after alpha-beta-depleted transplantation in children. Study results and limitations: T-cell counts and diversity were attributed mostly to newly produced T cells one year after transplant.

The sample here was PBMCs, mostly from graft donor cells, taken 360 days after TCRalphabeta/CD19-depleted stem cell transplant. This TCR was recovered from a boy less than two years old who had a stem cell transplant for acute myeloid leukemia, so the T cells may come from the graft donor.

The CDR3 sequence: CASSSQPLSGGAGGYNEQFF. In nucleotides, the CDR3 is TGTGCCAGCAGCTCCCAGCCTCTTAGCGGGGGGGCCGGGGGGTACAATGAGCAGTTCTTC. This chain uses TRBV21-1 with TRBJ2-1; the DNA was not used to check the table's D call, TRBD2. TRBV21-1 is a recognized pseudogene. The CDR3 covers 20 residues.